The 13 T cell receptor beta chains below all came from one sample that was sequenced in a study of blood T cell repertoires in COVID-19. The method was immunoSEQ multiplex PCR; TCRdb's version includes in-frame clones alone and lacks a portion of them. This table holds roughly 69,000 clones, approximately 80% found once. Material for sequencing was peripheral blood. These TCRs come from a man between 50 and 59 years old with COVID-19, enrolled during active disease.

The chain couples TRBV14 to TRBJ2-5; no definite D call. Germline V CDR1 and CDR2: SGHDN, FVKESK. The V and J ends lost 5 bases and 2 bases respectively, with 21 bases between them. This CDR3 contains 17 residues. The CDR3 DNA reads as TGTGCCAGCAGCGCCCACCCTGAACGGCGGTCACAAGAGACCCAGTACTTC. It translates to CASSAHPERRSQETQYF. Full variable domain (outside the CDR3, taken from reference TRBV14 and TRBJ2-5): EAGVTQFPSHSVIEKGQTVTLRCDPISGHDNLYWYRRVMGKEIKFLLHFVKESKQDESGMPNNRFLAERTGGTYSTLKVQPAELEDSGVYFCASSAHPERRSQETQYFGPGTRLLVL.

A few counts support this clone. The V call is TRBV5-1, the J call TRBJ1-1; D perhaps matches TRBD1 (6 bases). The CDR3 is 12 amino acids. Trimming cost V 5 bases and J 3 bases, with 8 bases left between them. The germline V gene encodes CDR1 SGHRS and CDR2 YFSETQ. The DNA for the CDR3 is TGCGCCAGCAGTCCAGGGGACACTGAAGCTTTCTTT. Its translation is CASSPGDTEAFF.

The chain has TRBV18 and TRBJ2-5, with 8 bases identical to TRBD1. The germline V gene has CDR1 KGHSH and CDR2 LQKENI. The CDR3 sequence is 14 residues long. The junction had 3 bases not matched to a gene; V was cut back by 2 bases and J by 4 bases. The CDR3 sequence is CASSPLGQVETQYF. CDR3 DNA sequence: TGTGCCAGCTCACCATTGGGACAGGTAGAGACCCAGTACTTC.

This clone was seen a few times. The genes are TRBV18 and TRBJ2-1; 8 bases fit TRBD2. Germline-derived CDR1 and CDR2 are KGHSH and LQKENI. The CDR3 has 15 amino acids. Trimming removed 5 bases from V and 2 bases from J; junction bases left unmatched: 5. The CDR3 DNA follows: TGTGCCAGCTCAACTTCTAGCGGGCCCTACAATGAGCAGTTCTTC. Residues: CASSTSSGPYNEQFF.

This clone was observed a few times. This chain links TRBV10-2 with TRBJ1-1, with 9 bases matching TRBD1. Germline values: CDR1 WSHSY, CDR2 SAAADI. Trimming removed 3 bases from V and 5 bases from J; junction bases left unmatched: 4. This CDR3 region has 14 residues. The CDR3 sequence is CASSDTGGYTEAFF. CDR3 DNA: TGCGCCAGCAGTGACACAGGGGGCTATACTGAAGCTTTCTTT.

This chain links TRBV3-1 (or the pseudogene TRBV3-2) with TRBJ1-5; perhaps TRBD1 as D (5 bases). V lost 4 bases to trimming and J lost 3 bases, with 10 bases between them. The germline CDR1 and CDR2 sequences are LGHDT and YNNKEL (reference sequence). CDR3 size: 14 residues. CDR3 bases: TGTGCCAGCAGCCGCGCAGGGAACAATCAGCCCCAGCATTTT. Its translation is CASSRAGNNQPQHF.

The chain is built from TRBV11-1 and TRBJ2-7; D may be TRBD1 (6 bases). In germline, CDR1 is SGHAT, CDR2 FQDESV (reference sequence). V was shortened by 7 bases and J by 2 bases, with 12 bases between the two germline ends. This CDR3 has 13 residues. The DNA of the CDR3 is TGTGCCAGCACGGACAGTTTAACCTACGAGCAGTACTTC. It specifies CASTDSLTYEQYF.

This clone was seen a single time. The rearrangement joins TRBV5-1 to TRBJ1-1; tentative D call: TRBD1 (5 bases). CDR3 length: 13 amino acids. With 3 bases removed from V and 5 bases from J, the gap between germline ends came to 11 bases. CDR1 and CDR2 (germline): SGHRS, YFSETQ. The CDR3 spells CASSWEGRTEAFF. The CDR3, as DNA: TGCGCCAGCAGCTGGGAGGGGCGAACTGAAGCTTTCTTT.

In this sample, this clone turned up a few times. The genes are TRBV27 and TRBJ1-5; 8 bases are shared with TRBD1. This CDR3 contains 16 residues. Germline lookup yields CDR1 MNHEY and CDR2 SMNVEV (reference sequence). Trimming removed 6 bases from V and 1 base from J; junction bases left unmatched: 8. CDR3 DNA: TGTGCCAGCAGAGGCGCAGGGGGCGTGAGCAATCAGCCCCAGCATTTT. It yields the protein CASRGAGGVSNQPQHF.

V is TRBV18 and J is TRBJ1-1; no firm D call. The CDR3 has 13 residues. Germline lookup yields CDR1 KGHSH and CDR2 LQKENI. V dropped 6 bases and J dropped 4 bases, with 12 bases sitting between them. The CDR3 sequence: CASSSGAVTEAFF. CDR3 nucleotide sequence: TGTGCCAGCTCCTCCGGCGCGGTCACTGAAGCTTTCTTT. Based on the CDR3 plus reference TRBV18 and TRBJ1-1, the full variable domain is NAGVMQNPRHLVRRRGQEARLRCSPMKGHSHVYWYRQLPEEGLKFMVYLQKENIIDESGMPKERFSAEFPKEGPSILRIQQVVRGDSAAYFCASSSGAVTEAFFGQGTRLTVV.

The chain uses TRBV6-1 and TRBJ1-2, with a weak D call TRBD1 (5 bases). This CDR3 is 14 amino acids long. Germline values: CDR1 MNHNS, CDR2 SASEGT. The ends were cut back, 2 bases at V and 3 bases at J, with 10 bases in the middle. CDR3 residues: CASSEKIRDYGYTF. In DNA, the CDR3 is TGTGCCAGCAGTGAAAAAATCAGGGACTATGGCTACACCTTC.

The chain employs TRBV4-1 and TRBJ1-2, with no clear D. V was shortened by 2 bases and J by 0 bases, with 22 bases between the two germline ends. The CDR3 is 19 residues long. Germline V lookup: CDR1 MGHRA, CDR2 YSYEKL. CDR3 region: CASSQQRPFGQTTNYGYTF. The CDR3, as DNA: TGCGCCAGCAGCCAACAACGCCCCTTCGGTCAGACTACTAACTATGGCTACACCTTC.

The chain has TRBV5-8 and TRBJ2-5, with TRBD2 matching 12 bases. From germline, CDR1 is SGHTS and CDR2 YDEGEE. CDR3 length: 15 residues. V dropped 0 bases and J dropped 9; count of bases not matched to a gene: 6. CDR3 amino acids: CASSLGLAGGMSQYF. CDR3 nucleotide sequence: TGTGCCAGCAGCTTGGGCCTAGCGGGGGGGATGTCCCAGTACTTC.